This is a list of T cell receptor beta chains from one sample in a study of shared clonotypes between healthy human individuals. Method: immunoSEQ multiplex PCR; TCRdb's copy keeps in-frame clones and lacks some. The table lists hundreds of thousands of clones, 98% of them singletons. What was sequenced was naive CD8+ T cells sorted from blood. The source of these receptors is a young man in good health. Each CDR3 is given with its conserved first and last residue. Fields, in order: clone size, V gene, J gene, CDR3 protein. Clone size, where shown, is once, few, many, or a class for clones that have expanded.

.	TRBV14	TRBJ1-2	CASSQAVGPGLYGYTF
.	TRBV15	TRBJ1-2	CATSRTPTSSHGYTF
.	TRBV7-8	TRBJ2-5	CASSRTVRETQYF
.	TRBV11-3	TRBJ2-1	CASSEGSHNEQFF
.	TRBV5-1	TRBJ2-3	CASSRTSGGRTDTQYF
.	TRBV9	TRBJ2-3	CASSVAVGASTDTQYF
.	TRBV10-1	TRBJ2-5	CASSELTDQETQYF
.	TRBV27	TRBJ2-3	CASSRDATQYF
once	TRBV7-2	TRBJ1-1	CASSFWGAENTEAFF
once	TRBV5-1	TRBJ2-7	CASSPRVGDSYEQYF
.	TRBV9	TRBJ2-7	CASSVGQEDYEQYF
.	TRBV6-6	TRBJ2-7	CASSILAGAGEQYF
.	TRBV7-8	TRBJ1-2	CASSLGTGIYGYTF
.	TRBV27	TRBJ2-1	CASSYPSGTSGRAVDEQFF
.	TRBV5-6	TRBJ2-6	CASSLVGIWVLTF
.	TRBV28	TRBJ2-7	CASSPRTPSYEQYF
.	TRBV9	TRBJ1-5	CAGSVGSSNQPQHF
.	TRBV9	TRBJ2-1	CASSKRNVNEQFF
once	TRBV9	TRBJ2-5	CASGGMETQYF
.	TRBV5-1	TRBJ2-3	CASSPDVGTDTQYF
once	TRBV27	TRBJ2-2	CASSFGGSNTGELFF
.	TRBV2	TRBJ2-7	CASRDMYEQYF
.	TRBV15	TRBJ2-7	CATSSDRDAGVEYEQYF
.	TRBV27	TRBJ2-5	CASSPQVAGVLETQYF
.	TRBV6-5	TRBJ2-1	CASSKLAAYVEQFF
.	TRBV11-2	TRBJ2-1	CASSSGTSGSYNEQFF